This T cell receptor beta chain was recorded in a study of shared clonotypes between healthy human individuals. The CDR3 contains 15 residues. Germline-derived CDR1 and CDR2 are MNHNS and SASEGT. Trimming removed 0 bases at V and 7 bases at J, with 15 bases between. For this clone: Its antigen is as yet unknown.

Assay: immunoSEQ multiplex PCR; the TCRdb copy retains only in-frame clones and omits some. The sample carries around 600,000 clones, more than 95% recorded once. Study-wide results and caveats: Though the depth was large, rarefaction showed that sorted-subset sequencing was incomplete. An expected dependence of interdonor clonotype sharing on sequencing depth was noted. Among the subsets, naive ones generally showed larger estimated richness than memory ones.

Researchers partitioned CD4+ cells into CD45RA+ naive and CD45RA-negative memory subsets. This chain joins TRBV6-1 and TRBJ2-5; D unresolved. The source material was naive CD4+ T cells sorted from blood. Described subset: CD45RA+ positively selected. The receptor's source is a woman under 40 in good health. In DNA form, the CDR3 reads TGTGCCAGCAGTGAAGCGCATCCCCCTCCGGGGACCCAGTACTTC. Protein sequence: CASSEAHPPPGTQYF.